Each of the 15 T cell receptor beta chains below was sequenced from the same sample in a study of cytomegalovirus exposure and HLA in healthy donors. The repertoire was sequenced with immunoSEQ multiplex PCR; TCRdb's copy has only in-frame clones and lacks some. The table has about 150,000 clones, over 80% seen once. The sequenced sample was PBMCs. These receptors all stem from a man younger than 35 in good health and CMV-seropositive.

The CDR3 coding sequence is TGTGCCAGCAGTGAATGGGGGGACGACACTGAAGCTTTCTTT. This encodes CASSEWGDDTEAFF. The chain uses TRBV25-1 and TRBJ1-1, with D possibly being TRBD1 (5 bases). Trimming stripped 1 base from V and 3 bases from J, with 9 bases between. Germline CDR1 and CDR2: MGHDK and SYGVNS. The CDR3 totals 14 residues.

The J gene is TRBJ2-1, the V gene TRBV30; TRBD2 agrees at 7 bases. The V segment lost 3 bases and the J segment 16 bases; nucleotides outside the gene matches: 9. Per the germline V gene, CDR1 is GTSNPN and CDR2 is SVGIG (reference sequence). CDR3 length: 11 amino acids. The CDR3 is CAWSESGGKFF. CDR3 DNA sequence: TGTGCCTGGAGCGAATCGGGGGGAAAATTCTTC.

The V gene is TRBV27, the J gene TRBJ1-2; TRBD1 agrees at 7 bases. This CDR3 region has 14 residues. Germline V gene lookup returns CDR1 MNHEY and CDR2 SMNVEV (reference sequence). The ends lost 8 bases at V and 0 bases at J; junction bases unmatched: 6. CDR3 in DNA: TGTGCCAGCGGCTTACAGGGGACTAACTATGGCTACACCTTC. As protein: CASGLQGTNYGYTF.

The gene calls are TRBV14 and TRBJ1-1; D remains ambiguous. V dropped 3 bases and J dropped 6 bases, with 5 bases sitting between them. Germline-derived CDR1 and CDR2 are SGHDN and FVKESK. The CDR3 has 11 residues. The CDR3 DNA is TGTGCCAGCAGCCACTCCGCTGAAGCTTTCTTT. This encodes CASSHSAEAFF.

In nucleotides, the CDR3 is TGCGCCACGGGGGACTATGGCTACACCTTC. Translating gives CATGDYGYTF. The V gene is TRBV10-2, the J gene TRBJ1-2, with a possible D match to TRBD1 (5 bases). Germline lookup yields CDR1 WSHSY and CDR2 SAAADI. CDR3 length equals 10 residues. The V end was cut by 10 bases, the J end by 3 bases, with 6 bases between.

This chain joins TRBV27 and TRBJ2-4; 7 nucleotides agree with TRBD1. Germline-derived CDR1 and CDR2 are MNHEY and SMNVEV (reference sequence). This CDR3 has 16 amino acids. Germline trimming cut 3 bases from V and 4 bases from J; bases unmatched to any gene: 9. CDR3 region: CASSLRSGGEKNIQYF. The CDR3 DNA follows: TGTGCCAGCAGTTTGCGGTCAGGGGGAGAAAAAAACATTCAGTACTTC.

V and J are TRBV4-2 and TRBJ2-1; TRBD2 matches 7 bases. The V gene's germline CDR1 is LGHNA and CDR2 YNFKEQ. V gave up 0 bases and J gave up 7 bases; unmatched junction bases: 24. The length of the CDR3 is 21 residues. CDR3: CASSQDLRVGRGSGWDNEQFF. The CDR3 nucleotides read TGTGCCAGCAGCCAAGATTTGCGTGTGGGGAGGGGTAGCGGTTGGGATAATGAGCAGTTCTTC.

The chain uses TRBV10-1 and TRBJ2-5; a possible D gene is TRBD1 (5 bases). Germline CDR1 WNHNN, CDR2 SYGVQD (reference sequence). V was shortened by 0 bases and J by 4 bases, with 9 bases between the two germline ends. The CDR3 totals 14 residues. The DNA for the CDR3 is TGCGCCAGCAGTGAGTCAACAGGCGGAGAGACCCAGTACTTC. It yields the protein CASSESTGGETQYF.

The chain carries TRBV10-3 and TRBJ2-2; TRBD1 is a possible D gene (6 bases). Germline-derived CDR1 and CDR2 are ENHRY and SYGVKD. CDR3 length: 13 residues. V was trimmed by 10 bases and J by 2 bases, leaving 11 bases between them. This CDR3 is CASRDTNTGELFF. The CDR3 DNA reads TGTGCCAGCCGGGACACTAACACCGGGGAGCTGTTTTTT.

CDR3 bases: TGTGCCAGCAGCTCCCTCTCCTACGAGCAGTACTTC. It translates to CASSSLSYEQYF. The chain carries TRBV5-6 and TRBJ2-7; no firm D call. CDR3 length: 12 residues. Germline V lookup: CDR1 SGHDT, CDR2 YYEEEE. With 3 bases removed from V and 0 bases from J, the gap between germline ends came to 4 bases.

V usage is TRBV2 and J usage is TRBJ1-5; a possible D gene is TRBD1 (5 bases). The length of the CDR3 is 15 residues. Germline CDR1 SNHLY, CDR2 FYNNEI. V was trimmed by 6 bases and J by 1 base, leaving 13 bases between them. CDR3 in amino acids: CASSEWDLSNQPQHF. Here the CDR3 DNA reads TGTGCCAGCAGCGAATGGGACTTAAGCAATCAGCCCCAGCATTTT.

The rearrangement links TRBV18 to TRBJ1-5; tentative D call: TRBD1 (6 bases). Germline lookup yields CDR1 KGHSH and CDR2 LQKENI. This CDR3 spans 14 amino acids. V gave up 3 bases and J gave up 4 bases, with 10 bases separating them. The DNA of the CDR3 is TGTGCCAGCTCACCGGGGACATCTAATCAGCCCCAGCATTTT. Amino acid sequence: CASSPGTSNQPQHF.

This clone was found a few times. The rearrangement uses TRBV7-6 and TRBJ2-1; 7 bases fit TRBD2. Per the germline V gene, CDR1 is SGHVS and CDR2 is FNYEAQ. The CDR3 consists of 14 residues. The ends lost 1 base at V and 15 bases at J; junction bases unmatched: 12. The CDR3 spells CASSLEMEGGRRFF. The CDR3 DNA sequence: TGTGCCAGCAGCTTAGAGATGGAGGGAGGGCGGAGGTTCTTC.

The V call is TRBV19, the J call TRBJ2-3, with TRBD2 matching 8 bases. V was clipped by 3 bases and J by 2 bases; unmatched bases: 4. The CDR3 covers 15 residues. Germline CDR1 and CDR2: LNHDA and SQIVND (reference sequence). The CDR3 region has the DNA TGTGCCAGTAGTATTAGACTAGCGTACACAGATACGCAGTATTTT. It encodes CASSIRLAYTDTQYF. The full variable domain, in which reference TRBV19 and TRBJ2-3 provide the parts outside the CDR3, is DGGITQSPKYLFRKEGQNVTLSCEQNLNHDAMYWYRQDPGQGLRLIYYSQIVNDFQKGDIAEGYSVSREKKESFPLTVTSAQKNPTAFYLCASSIRLAYTDTQYFGPGTRLTVL.

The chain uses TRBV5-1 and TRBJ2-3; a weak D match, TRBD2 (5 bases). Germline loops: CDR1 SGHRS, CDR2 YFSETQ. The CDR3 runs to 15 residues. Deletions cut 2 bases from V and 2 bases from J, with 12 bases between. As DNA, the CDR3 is TGCGCCAGCAGCTTAAGAGCGGACCCCACAGATACGCAGTATTTT. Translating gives CASSLRADPTDTQYF.